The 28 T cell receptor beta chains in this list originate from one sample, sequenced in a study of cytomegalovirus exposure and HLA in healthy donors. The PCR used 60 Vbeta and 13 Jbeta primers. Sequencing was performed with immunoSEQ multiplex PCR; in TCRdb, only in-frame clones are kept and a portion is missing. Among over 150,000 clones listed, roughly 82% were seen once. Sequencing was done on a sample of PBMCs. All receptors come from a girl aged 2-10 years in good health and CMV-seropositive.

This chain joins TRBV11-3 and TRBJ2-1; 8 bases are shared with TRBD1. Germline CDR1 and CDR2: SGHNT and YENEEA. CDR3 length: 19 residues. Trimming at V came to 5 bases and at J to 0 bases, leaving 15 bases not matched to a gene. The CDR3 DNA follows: TGTGCCAGCAGCGGATTAGACAGGGGTGCCGATAGCTCCTACAATGAGCAGTTCTTC. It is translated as CASSGLDRGADSSYNEQFF. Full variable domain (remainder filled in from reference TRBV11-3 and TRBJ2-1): EAGVVQSPRYKIIEKKQPVAFWCNPISGHNTLYWYLQNLGQGPELLIRYENEEAVDDSQLPKDRFSAERLKGVDSTLKIQPAELGDSAVYLCASSGLDRGADSSYNEQFFGPGTRLTVL.

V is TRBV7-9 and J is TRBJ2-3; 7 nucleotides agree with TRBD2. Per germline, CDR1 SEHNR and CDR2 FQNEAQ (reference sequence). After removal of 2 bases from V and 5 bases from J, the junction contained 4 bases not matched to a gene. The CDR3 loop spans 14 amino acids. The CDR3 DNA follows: TGTGCCAGCAGCTTACGGGGGAGGGAAGATACGCAGTATTTT. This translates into CASSLRGREDTQYF.

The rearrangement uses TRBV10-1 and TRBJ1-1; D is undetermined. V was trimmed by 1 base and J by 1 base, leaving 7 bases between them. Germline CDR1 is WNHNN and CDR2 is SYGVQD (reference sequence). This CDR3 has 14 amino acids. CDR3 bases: TGCGCCAGCAGTGAGTACCGGAGGAACACTGAAGCTTTCTTT. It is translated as CASSEYRRNTEAFF.

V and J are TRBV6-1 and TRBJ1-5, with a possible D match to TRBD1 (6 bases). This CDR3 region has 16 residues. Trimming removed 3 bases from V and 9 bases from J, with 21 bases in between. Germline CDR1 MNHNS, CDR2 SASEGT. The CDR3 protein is CASSELGRGVLRPQHF. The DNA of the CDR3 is TGTGCCAGCAGTGAGTTAGGCAGGGGCGTTTTACGGCCCCAGCATTTT.

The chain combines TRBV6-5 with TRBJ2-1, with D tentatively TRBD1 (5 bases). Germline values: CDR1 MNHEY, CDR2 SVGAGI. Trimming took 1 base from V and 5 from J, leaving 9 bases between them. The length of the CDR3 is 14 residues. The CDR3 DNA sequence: TGTGCCAGCAGTTACTTGGGGCTGGACAATGAGCAGTTCTTC. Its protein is CASSYLGLDNEQFF.

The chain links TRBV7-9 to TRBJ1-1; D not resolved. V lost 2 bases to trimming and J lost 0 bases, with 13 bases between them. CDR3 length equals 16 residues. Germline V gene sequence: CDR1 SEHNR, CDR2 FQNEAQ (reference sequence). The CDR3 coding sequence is TGTGCCAGCAGCTTAAAACCCGGGTTGGTGAACACTGAAGCTTTCTTT. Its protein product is CASSLKPGLVNTEAFF.

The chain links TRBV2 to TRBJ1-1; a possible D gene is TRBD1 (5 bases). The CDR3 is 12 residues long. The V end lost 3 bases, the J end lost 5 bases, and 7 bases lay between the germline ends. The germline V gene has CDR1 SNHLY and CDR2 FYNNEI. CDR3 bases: TGTGCCAGCAGTGAGGGGGGGACTGAAGCTTTCTTT. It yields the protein CASSEGGTEAFF.

The CDR3 loop is CSARGYNEQFF. CDR3 DNA: TGCAGTGCCAGGGGATACAATGAGCAGTTCTTC. The chain couples TRBV20-1 to TRBJ2-1; D perhaps matches TRBD1 (6 bases). The CDR3 runs to 11 residues. The V gene's germline CDR1 is DFQATT and CDR2 SNEGSKA (reference sequence). The V gene lost 6 bases and the J gene lost 4 bases, with 7 bases spanning the gap.

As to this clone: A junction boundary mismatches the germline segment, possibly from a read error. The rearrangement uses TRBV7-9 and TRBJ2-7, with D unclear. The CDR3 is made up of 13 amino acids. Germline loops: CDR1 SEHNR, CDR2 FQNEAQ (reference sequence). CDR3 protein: CSSSLLAGGEQYF. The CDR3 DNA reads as TGTTCCAGCAGCTTGTTGGCTGGTGGCGAGCAGTACTTC.

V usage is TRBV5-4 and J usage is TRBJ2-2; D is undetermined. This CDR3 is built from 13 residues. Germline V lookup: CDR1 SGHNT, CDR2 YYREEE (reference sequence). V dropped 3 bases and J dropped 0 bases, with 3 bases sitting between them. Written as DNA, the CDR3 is TGTGCCAGCAGCTCTACGAACACCGGGGAGCTGTTTTTT. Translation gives CASSSTNTGELFF.

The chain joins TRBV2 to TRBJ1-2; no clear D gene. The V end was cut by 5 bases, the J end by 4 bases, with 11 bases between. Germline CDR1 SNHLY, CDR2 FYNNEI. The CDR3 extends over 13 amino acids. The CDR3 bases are TGTGCCAGCAGTAGAAGCGAGGTCTATGGCTACACCTTC. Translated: CASSRSEVYGYTF.

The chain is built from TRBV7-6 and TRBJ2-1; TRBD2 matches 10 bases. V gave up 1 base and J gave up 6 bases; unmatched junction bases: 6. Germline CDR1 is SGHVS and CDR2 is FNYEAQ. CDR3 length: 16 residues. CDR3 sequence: CASSLDPAGGLNEQFF. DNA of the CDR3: TGTGCCAGCAGCTTAGATCCAGCGGGAGGGCTCAATGAGCAGTTCTTC.

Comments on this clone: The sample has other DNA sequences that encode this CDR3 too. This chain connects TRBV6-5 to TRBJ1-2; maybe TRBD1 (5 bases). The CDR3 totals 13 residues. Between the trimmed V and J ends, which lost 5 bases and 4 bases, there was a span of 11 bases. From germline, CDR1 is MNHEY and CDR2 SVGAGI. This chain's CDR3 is CASSRGRTYGYTF. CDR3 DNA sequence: TGTGCCAGCAGTAGGGGCAGGACCTATGGCTACACCTTC.

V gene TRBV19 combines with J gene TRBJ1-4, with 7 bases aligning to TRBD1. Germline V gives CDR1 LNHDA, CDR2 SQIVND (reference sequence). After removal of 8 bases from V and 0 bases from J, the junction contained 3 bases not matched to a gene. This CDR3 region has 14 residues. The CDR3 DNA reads TGTGCCAGTTCGGACAGGACAACTAATGAAAAACTGTTTTTT. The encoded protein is CASSDRTTNEKLFF.

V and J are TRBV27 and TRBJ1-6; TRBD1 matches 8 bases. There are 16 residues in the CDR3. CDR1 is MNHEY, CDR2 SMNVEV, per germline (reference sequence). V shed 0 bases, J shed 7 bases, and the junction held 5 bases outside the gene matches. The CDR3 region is CASSLSSTGGNSPLHF. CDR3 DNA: TGTGCCAGCAGTTTATCTTCCACAGGGGGGAATTCACCCCTCCACTTT.

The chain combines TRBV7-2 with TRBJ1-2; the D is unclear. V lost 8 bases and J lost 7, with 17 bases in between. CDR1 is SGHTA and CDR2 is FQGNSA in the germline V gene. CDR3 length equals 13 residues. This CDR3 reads CASRIPLGRGYTF. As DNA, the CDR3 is TGTGCCAGCCGAATCCCCCTGGGCCGTGGCTACACCTTC.

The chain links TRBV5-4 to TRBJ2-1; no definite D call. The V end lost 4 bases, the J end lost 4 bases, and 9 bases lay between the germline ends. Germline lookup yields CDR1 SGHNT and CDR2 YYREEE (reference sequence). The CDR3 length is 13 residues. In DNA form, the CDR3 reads TGTGCCAGCAGCATTGACACATACAATGAGCAGTTCTTC. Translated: CASSIDTYNEQFF.

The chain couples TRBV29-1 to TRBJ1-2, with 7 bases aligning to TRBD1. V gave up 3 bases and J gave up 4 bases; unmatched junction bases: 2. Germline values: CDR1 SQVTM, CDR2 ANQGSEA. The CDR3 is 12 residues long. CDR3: CSVEGQLYGYTF. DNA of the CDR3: TGCAGCGTTGAGGGACAGCTCTATGGCTACACCTTC.

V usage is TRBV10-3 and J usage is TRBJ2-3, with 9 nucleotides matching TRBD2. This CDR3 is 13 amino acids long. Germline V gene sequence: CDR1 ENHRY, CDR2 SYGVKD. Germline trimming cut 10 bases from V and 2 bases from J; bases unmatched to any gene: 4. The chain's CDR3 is CATRGGFTDTQYF. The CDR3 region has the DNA TGTGCCACGCGGGGGGGGTTCACAGATACGCAGTATTTT.

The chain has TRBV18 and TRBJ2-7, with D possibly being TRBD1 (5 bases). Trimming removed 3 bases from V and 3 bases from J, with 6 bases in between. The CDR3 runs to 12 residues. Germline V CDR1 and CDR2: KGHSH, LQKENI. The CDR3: CASSPDIYEQYF. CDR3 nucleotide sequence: TGTGCCAGCTCACCGGACATCTACGAGCAGTACTTC.

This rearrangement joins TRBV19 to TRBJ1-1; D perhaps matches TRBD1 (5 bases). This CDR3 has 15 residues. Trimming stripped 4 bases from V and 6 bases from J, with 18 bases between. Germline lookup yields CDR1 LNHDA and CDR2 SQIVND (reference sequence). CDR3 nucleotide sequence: TGTGCCAGTAGTACAGTACCCCAGGGTGCGGCTGAAGCTTTCTTT. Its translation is CASSTVPQGAAEAFF.

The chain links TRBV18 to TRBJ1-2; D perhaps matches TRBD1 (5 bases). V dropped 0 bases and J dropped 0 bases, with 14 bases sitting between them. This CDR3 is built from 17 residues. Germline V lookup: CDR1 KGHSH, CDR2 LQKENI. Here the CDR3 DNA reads TGTGCCAGCTCACCACCTGACAGAATGATTACTAACTATGGCTACACCTTC. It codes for CASSPPDRMITNYGYTF.

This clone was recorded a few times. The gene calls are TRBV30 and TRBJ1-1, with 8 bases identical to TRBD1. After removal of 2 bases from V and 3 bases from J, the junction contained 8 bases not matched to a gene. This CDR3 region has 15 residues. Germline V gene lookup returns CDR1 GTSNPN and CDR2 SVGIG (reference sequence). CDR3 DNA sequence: TGTGCCTGGAGTAGATTAGGACAGGGAGACACTGAAGCTTTCTTT. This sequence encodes CAWSRLGQGDTEAFF.

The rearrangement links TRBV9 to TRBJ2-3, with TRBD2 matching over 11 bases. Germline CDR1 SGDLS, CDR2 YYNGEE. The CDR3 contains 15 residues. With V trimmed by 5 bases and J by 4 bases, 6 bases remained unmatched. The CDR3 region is CASSGSGREADTQYF. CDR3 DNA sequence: TGTGCCAGCAGTGGTAGCGGGAGGGAAGCAGATACGCAGTATTTT.

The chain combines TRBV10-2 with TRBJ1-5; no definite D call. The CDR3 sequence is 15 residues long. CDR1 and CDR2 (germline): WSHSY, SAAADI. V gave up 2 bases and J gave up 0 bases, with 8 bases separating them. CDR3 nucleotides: TGCGCCAGCAGTGAGGCCCTCTATAGCAATCAGCCCCAGCATTTT. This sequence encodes CASSEALYSNQPQHF.

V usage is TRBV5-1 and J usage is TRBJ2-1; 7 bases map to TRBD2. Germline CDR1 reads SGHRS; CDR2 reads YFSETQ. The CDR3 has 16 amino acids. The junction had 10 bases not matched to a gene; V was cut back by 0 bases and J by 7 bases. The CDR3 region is CASSLVTAGEGNEQFF. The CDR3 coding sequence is TGCGCCAGCAGCTTGGTTACGGCGGGGGAGGGGAATGAGCAGTTCTTC.

The CDR3 is CASSPLGGALRGYTF. In DNA, the CDR3 is TGTGCCAGCAGCCCCCTGGGTGGAGCCTTGCGTGGCTACACCTTC. The chain carries TRBV7-9 and TRBJ1-2; D remains unclear. The V and J ends lost 5 bases and 7 bases respectively, with 20 bases between them. The germline gives CDR1 SEHNR, CDR2 FQNEAQ (reference sequence). The CDR3 is made up of 15 amino acids.

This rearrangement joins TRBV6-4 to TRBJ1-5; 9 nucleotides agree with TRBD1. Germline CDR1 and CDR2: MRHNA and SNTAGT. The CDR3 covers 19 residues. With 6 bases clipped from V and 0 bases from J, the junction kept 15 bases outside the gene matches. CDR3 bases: TGTGCCAGCAGGGTATTCCGGGACAGGGCGGCGAATAGCAATCAGCCCCAGCATTTT. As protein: CASRVFRDRAANSNQPQHF.